This T cell receptor (beta chain) comes out of a study of cytomegalovirus exposure and HLA in healthy donors. About the study: Within an early data release were 80 million to 90 million unique TCRs drawn from HLA-typed donors.

V was clipped by 4 bases and J by 1 base; unmatched bases: 7. The germline CDR1 and CDR2 sequences are SGHRS and YFSETQ. The CDR3 contains 15 residues. Use of 60 Vbeta and 13 Jbeta primers characterized the PCR. Libraries were prepared by immunoSEQ multiplex PCR; TCRdb keeps only in-frame clonotypes and omits some of them. Altogether some 170,000 clones are present, 72% being singletons, with the ten largest covering 2% to 3%. Input material: PBMCs. The sequence came from a human donor in good health. The chain recombines TRBV5-1 with TRBJ2-5, with TRBD2 matching 7 bases. The CDR3 here is CASSPPRGIQETQYF. Here the CDR3 DNA reads TGCGCCAGCAGCCCCCCGCGGGGGATCCAAGAGACCCAGTACTTC.